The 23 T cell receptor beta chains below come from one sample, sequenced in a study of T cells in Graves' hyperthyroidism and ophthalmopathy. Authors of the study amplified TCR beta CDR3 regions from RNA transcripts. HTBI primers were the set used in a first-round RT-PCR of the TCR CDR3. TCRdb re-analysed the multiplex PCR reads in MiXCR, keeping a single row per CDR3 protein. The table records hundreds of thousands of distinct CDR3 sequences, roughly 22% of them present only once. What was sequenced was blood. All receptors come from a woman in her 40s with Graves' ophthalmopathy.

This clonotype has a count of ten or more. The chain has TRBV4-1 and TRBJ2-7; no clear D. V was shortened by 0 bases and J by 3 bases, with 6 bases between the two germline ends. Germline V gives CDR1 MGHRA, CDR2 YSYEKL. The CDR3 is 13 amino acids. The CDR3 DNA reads TGCGCCAGCAGCCAAGAACCCGACTACGAGCAGTACTTC. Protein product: CASSQEPDYEQYF.

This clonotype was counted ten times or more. The CDR3 is CAWGTMGGQPQHF. DNA of the CDR3: TGTGCCTGGGGGACAATGGGCGGTCAGCCCCAGCATTTT. The chain recombines TRBV30 with TRBJ1-5; D is possibly TRBD1 (6 bases). Deletions cut 5 bases from V and 6 bases from J, with 14 bases between. The germline CDR1 and CDR2 sequences are GTSNPN and SVGIG (reference sequence). The CDR3 has 13 amino acids.

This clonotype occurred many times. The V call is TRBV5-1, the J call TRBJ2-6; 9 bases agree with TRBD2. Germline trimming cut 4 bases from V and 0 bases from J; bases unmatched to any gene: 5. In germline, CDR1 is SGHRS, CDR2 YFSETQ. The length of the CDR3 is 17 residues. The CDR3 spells CASSGTSPPSGANVLTF. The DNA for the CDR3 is TGCGCCAGCAGCGGGACTAGCCCCCCCTCTGGGGCCAACGTCCTGACTTTC.

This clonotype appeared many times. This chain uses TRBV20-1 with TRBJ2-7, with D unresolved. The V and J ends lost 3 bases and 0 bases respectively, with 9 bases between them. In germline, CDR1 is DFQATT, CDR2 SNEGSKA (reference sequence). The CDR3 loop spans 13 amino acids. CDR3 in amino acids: CSARESSSYEQYF. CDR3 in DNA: TGCAGTGCTAGGGAGTCTAGCTCCTACGAGCAGTACTTC.

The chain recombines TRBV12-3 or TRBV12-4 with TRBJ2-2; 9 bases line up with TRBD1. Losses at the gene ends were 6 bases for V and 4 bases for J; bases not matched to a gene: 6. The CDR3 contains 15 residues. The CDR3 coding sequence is TGTGCCAGCAGGGAGGACAGGGGACGCACCGGGGAGCTGTTTTTT. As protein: CASREDRGRTGELFF.

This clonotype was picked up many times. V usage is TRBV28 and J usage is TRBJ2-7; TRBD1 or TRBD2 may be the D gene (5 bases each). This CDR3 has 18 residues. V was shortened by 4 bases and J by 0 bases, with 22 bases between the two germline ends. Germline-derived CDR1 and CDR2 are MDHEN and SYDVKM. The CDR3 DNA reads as TGTGCCAGCAGTTCTTTTAGTGGTGGGGGAACCAGCTCCTACGAGCAGTACTTC. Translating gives CASSSFSGGGTSSYEQYF.

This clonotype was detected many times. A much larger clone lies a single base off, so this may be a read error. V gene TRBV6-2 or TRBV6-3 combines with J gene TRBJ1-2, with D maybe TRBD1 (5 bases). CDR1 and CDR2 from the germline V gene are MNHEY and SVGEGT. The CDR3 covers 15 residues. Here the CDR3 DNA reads TGTGCCAGCAGTCTGGAGGGGCTCGGTAACCATGGCTACACCTTC. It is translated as CASSLEGLGNHGYTF.

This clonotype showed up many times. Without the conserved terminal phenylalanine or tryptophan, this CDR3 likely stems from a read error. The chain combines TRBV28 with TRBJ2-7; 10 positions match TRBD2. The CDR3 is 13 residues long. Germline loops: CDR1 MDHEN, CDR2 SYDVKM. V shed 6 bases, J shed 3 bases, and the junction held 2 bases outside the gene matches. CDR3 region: CASRGTSVYEQYL. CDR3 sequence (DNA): TGTGCCAGCAGGGGGACTAGCGTCTACGAGCAGTACCTC.

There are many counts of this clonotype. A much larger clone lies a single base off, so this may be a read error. The CDR3 DNA reads as TGTGCCAGCAGCCAAGAGAGGCGCTACGAGCGGTACTTC. As protein: CASSQERRYERYF. The chain recombines TRBV4-2 with TRBJ2-7; unclear D gene. The CDR3 runs 13 residues. Germline CDR1 is LGHNA and CDR2 is YNFKEQ.

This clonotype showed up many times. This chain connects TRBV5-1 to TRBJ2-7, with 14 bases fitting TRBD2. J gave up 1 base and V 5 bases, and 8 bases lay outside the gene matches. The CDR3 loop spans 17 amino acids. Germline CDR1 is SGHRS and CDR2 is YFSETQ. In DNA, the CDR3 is TGCGCCAGCAGGGCGACTAGCGGGAGGGCCGGGTCCTACGAGCAGTACTTC. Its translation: CASRATSGRAGSYEQYF. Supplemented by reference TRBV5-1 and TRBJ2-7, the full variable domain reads KAGVTQTPRYLIKTRGQQVTLSCSPISGHRSVSWYQQTPGQGLQFLFEYFSETQRNKGNFPGRFSGRQFSNSRSEMNVSTLELGDSALYLCASRATSGRAGSYEQYFGPGTRLTVT.

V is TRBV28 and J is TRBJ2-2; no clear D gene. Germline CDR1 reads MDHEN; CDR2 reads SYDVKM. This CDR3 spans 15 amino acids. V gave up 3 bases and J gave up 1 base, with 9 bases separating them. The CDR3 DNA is TGTGCCAGCAGTTTGTTACTCCTGAACACCGGGGAGCTGTTTTTT. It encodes CASSLLLLNTGELFF.

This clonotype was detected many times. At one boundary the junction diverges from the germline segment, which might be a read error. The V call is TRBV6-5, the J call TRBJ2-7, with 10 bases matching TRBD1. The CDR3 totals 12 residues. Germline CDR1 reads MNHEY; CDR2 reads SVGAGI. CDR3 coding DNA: TGTGCCAGCAGTTACGGACAGGGGGAGGACTTATTC. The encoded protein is CASSYGQGEDLF.

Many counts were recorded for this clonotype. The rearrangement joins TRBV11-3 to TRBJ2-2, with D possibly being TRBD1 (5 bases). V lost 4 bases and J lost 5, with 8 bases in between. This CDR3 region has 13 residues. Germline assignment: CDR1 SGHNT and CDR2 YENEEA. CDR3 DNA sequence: TGTGCCAGCAGCTCCCAGGGAACCGGGGAGCTGTTTTTT. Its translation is CASSSQGTGELFF.

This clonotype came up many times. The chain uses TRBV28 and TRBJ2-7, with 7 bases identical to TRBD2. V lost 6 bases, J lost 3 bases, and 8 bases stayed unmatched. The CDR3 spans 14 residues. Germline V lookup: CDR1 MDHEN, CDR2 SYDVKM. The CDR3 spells CASRNDGRIYEQYF. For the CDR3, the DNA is TGTGCCAGCAGGAACGACGGGAGGATCTACGAGCAGTACTTC.

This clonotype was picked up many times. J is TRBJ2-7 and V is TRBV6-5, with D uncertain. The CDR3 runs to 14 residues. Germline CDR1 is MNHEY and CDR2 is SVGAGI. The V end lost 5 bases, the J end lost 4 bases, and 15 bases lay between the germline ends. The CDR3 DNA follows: TGTGCCAGCAGTCACGGATCCTCCTCTTACGAGCAGTACTTC. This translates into CASSHGSSSYEQYF.

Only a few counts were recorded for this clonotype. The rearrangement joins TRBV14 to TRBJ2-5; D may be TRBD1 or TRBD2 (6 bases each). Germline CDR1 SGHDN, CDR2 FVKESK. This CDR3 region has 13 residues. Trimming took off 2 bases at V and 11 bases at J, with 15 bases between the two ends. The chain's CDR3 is CASSQIPGGLQYF. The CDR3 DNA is TGTGCCAGCAGCCAAATACCCGGGGGCCTACAGTACTTC.

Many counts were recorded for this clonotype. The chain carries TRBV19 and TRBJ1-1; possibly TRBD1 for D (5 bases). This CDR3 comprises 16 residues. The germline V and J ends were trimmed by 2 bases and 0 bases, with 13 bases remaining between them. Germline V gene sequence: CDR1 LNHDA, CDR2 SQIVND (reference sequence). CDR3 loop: CASSISGTTVNTEAFF. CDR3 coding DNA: TGTGCCAGTAGTATAAGCGGGACGACGGTGAACACTGAAGCTTTCTTT.

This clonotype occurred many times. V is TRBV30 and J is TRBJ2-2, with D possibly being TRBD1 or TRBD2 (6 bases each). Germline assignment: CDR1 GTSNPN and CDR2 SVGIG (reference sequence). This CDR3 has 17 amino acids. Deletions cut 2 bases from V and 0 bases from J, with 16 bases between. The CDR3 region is CAWSRGRGATNTGELFF. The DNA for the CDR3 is TGTGCCTGGAGTCGGGGAAGGGGGGCCACGAACACCGGGGAGCTGTTTTTT.

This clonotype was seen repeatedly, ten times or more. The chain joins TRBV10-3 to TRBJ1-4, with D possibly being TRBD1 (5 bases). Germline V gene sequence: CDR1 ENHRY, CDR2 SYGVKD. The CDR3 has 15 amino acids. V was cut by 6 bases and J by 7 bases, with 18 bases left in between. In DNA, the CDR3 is TGTGCCATCAGGAGGGTGGGGGAGAGATTTGAAAAACTGTTTTTT. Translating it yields CAIRRVGERFEKLFF.

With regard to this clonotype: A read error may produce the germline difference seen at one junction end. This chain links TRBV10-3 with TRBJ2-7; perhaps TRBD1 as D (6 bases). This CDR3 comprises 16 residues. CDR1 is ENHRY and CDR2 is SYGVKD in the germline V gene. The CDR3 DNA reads TGTGCCATCAGTCCAACGACGGCACAGGGTACGTACGAGCAGTCCTTC. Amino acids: CAISPTTAQGTYEQSF.

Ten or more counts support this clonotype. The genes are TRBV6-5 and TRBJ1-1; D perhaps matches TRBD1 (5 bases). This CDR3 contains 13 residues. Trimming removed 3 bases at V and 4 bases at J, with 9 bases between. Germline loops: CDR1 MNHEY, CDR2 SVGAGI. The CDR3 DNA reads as TGTGCCAGCAGTTATTCTGGGGCCACTGAAGCTTTCTTT. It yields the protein CASSYSGATEAFF.

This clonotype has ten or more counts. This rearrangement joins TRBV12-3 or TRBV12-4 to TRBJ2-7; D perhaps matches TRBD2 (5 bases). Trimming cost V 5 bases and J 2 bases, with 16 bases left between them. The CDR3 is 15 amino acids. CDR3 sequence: CASSPHTSGTYEQYF. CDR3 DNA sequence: TGTGCCAGCAGTCCCCATACCAGCGGAACCTACGAGCAGTACTTC.

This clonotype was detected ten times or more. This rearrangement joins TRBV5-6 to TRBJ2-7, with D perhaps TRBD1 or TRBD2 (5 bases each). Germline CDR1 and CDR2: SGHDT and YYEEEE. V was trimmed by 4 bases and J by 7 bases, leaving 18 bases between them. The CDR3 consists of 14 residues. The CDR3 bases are TGTGCCAGCAGCCCGACCGGGACCGAGATAGAGCAGTACTTC. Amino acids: CASSPTGTEIEQYF.